Here is one T cell receptor (beta chain) with its context. Antigen unknown. This table comes from immunoSEQ multiplex PCR, and its TCRdb copy is limited to in-frame clones, with some not included. The sample lists around 77,000 clones, less than 98% seen once, with 0.55% to 0.6% in the top ten. This record comes from a study of Tregs in tolerant kidney transplant recipients. Study information: The nonmyeloablative bone marrow transplants came from related graft donors, with transient mixed chimerism. Study results and limitations: This study did not directly address biological reproducibility. Some patients' samples used different primers over time, so nucleotide sequences weren't comparable. Donor-specific Treg expansion exceeded global Treg expansion in tolerant patients, suggesting antigen drive.

From germline, CDR1 is LNHNV and CDR2 YYDKDF (reference sequence). V lost 2 bases to trimming and J lost 4 bases; unmatched junction nucleotides: 10. CDR3 length equals 17 residues. The V call is TRBV15, the J call TRBJ2-3; TRBD2 agrees at 9 bases. Sequences were derived from CD4+ T cells from blood, sampled before the transplant. This clonotype originated in a human donor who received a combined kidney and bone marrow transplant. The CDR3 loop is CATSRQGSTSGPDTQYF. CDR3 DNA sequence: TGTGCCACCAGCAGACAAGGCTCGACTAGCGGACCAGATACGCAGTATTTT. Full variable domain (outside the CDR3, taken from reference TRBV15 and TRBJ2-3): DAMVIQNPRYQVTQFGKPVTLSCSQTLNHNVMYWYQQKSSQAPKLLFHYYDKDFNNEADTPDNFQSRRPNTSFCFLDIRSPGLGDTAMYLCATSRQGSTSGPDTQYFGPGTRLTVL.